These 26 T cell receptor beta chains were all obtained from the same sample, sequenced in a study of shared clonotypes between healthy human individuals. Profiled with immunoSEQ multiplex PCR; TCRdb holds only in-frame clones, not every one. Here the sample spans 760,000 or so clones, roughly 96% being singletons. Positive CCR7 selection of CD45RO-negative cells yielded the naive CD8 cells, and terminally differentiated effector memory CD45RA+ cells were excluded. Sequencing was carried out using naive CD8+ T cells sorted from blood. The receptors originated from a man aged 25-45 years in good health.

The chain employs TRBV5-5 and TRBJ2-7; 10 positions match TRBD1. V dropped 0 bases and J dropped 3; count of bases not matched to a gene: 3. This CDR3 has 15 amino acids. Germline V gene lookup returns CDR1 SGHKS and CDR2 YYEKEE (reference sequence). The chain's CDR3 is CASSLEGQGFYEQYF. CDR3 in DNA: TGTGCCAGCAGCTTGGAGGGACAGGGGTTCTACGAGCAGTACTTC.

CDR3 bases: TGTGCCTGGAGTACGGGTACTTGGGAGCAGTTCTTC. Residues: CAWSTGTWEQFF. This chain joins TRBV30 and TRBJ2-1; D gene uncertain. The CDR3 has 12 residues. V lost 2 bases and J lost 10, with 12 bases in between. Germline assignment: CDR1 GTSNPN and CDR2 SVGIG (reference sequence).

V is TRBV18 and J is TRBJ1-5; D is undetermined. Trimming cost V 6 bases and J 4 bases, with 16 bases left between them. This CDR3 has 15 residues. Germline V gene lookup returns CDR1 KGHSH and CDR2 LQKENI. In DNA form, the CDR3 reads TGTGCCAGCTCCCCTGAGTACGGACCTAATCAGCCCCAGCATTTT. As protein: CASSPEYGPNQPQHF. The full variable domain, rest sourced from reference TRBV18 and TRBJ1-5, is NAGVMQNPRHLVRRRGQEARLRCSPMKGHSHVYWYRQLPEEGLKFMVYLQKENIIDESGMPKERFSAEFPKEGPSILRIQQVVRGDSAAYFCASSPEYGPNQPQHFGDGTRLSIL.

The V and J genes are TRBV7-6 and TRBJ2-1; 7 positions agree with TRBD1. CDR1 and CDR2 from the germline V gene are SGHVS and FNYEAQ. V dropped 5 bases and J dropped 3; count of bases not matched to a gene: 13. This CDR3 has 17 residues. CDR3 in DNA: TGTGCCAGCAGCCTACGGACAGGCCAACGACTCTACAATGAGCAGTTCTTC. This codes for CASSLRTGQRLYNEQFF.

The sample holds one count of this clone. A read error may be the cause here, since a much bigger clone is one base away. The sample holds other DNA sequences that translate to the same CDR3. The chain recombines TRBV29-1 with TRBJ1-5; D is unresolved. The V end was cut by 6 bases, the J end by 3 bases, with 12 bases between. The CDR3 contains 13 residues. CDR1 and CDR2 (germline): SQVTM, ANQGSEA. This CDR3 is CSVRDNHNQPQHF. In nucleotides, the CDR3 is TGCAGCGTACGTGATAATCACAATCAGCCCCAGCATTTT.

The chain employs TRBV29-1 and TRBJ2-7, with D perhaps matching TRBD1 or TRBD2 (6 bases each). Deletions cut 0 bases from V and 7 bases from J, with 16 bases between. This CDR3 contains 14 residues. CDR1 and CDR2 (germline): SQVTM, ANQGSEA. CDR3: CSVEEGRGGREQYF. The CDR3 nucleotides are TGCAGCGTTGAAGAGGGCAGGGGAGGTAGGGAGCAGTACTTC.

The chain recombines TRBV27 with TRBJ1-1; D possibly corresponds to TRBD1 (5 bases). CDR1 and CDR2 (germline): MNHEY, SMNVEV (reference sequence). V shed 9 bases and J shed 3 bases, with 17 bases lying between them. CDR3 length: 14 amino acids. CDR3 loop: CASRSWGDDTEAFF. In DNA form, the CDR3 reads TGTGCCAGTAGGTCTTGGGGGGACGACACTGAAGCTTTCTTT.

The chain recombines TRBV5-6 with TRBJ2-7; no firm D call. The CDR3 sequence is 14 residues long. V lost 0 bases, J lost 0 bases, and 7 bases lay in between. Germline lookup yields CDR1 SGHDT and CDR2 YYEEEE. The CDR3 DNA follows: TGTGCCAGCAGCTTGGGGCTTAGCTCCTACGAGCAGTACTTC. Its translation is CASSLGLSSYEQYF.

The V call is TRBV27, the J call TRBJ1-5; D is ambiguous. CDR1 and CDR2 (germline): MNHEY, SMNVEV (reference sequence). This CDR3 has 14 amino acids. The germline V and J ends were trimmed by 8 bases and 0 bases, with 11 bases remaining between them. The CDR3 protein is CASSSQPSNQPQHF. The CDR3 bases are TGTGCCAGCTCATCCCAACCTAGCAATCAGCCCCAGCATTTT.

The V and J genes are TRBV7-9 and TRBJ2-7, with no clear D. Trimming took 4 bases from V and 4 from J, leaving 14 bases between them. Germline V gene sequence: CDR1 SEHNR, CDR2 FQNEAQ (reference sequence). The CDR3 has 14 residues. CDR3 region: CASSWAGLVYEQYF. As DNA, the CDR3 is TGTGCCAGCAGCTGGGCTGGGTTGGTGTACGAGCAGTACTTC.

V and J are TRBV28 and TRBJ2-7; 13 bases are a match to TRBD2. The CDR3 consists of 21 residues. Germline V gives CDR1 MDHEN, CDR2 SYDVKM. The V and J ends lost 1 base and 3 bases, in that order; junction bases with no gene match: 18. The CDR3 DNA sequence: TGTGCCAGCAGTTTATTCCGCGCAGGGGGTGGGACTAGCGGGGAACTCTACGAGCAGTACTTC. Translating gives CASSLFRAGGGTSGELYEQYF.

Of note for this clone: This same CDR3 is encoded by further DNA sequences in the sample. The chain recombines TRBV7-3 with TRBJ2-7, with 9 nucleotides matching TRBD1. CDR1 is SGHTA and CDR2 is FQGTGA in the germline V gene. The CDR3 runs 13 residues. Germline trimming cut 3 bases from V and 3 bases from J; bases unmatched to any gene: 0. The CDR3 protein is CASSLTGGYEQYF. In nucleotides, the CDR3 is TGTGCCAGCAGCTTGACAGGGGGCTACGAGCAGTACTTC.

In DNA, the CDR3 is TGCAGCGTCCAGGGCATCACCGGGGAGCTGTTTTTT. Encoded protein: CSVQGITGELFF. The gene calls are TRBV29-1 and TRBJ2-2, with D possibly matching TRBD1 (5 bases). The CDR3 runs 12 residues. CDR1 and CDR2 (germline): SQVTM, ANQGSEA. V lost 6 bases and J 4 bases, leaving 9 bases between the germline ends.

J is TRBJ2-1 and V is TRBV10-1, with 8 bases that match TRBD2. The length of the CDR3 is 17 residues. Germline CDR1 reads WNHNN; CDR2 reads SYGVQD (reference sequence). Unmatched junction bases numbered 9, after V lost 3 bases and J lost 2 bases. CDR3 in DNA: TGCGCCAGCAGTGATATCTCCTTAGCGGGACCCTACAATGAGCAGTTCTTC. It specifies CASSDISLAGPYNEQFF.

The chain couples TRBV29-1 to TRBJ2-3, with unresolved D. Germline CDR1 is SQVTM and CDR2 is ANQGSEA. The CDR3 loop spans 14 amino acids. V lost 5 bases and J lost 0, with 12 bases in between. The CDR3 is CSVLGAPSTDTQYF. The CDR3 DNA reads TGCAGCGTTCTCGGCGCGCCTAGCACAGATACGCAGTATTTT.

The CDR3 spells CASEGSTGTGVRGGYEQYF. The CDR3 DNA reads as TGTGCCAGCGAAGGATCTACAGGGACAGGGGTTCGCGGGGGCTACGAGCAGTACTTC. The rearrangement uses TRBV28 and TRBJ2-7, with 10 bases aligning to TRBD1. Germline lookup yields CDR1 MDHEN and CDR2 SYDVKM. The ends lost 8 bases at V and 3 bases at J; junction bases unmatched: 22. The CDR3 runs to 19 residues.

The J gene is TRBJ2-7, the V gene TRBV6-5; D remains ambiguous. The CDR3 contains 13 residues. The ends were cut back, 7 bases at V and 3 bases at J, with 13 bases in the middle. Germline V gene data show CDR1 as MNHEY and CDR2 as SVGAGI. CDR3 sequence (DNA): TGTGCCAGCAATGAAGGGTCCGGCTACGAGCAGTACTTC. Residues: CASNEGSGYEQYF.

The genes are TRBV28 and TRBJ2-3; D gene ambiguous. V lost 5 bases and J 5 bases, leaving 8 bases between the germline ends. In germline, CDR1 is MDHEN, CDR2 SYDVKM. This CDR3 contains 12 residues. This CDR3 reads CASSGMEDTQYF. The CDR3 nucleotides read TGTGCCAGCAGTGGCATGGAAGATACGCAGTATTTT.

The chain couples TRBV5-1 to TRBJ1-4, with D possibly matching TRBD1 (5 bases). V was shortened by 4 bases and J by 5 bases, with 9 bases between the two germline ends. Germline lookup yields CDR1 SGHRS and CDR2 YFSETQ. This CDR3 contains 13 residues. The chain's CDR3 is CASSTGENEKLFF. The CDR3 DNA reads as TGCGCCAGCAGCACGGGGGAGAATGAAAAACTGTTTTTT.

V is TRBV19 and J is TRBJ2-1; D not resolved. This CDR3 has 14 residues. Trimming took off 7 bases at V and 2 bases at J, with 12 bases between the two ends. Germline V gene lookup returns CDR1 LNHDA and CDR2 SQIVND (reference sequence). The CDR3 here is CASKDGPAYNEQFF. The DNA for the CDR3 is TGTGCCAGTAAGGACGGGCCCGCCTACAATGAGCAGTTCTTC.

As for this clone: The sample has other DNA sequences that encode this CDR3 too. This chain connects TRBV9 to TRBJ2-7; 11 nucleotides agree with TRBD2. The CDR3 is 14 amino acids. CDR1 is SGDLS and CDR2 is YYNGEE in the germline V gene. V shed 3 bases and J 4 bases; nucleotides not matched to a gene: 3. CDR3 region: CASSAGTSGYEQYF. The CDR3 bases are TGTGCCAGCAGCGCCGGGACTAGCGGATACGAGCAGTACTTC.

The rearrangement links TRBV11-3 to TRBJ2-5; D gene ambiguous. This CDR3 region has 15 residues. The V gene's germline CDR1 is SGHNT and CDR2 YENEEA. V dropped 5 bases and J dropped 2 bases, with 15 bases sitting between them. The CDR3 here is CASSHPQPEQETQYF. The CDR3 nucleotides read TGTGCCAGCAGCCACCCGCAGCCTGAGCAAGAGACCCAGTACTTC. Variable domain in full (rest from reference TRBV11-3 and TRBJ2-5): EAGVVQSPRYKIIEKKQPVAFWCNPISGHNTLYWYLQNLGQGPELLIRYENEEAVDDSQLPKDRFSAERLKGVDSTLKIQPAELGDSAVYLCASSHPQPEQETQYFGPGTRLLVL.

For the CDR3, the DNA is TGCGCCAGCAGCCAAGCGATAGCGCGAAGCTCCTACGAGCAGTACTTC. It specifies CASSQAIARSSYEQYF. The J gene is TRBJ2-7, the V gene TRBV4-1, with D maybe TRBD2 (5 bases). The CDR3 extends over 16 amino acids. Trimming shortened V by 1 base and J by 0 bases, and 13 bases separated the two germline ends. Germline lookup yields CDR1 MGHRA and CDR2 YSYEKL.

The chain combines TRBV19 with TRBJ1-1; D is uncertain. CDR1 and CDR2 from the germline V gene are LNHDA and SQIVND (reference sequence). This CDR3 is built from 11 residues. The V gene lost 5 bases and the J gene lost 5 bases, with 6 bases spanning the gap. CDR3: CASSPGTEAFF. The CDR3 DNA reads TGTGCCAGTAGTCCTGGGACTGAAGCTTTCTTT.

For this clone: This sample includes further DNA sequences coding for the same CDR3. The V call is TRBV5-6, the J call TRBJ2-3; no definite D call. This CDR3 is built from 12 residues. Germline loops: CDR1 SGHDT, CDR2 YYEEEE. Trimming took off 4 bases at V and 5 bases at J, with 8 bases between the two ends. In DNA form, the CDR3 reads TGTGCCAGCAGCCTCTTGAGAGATACGCAGTATTTT. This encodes CASSLLRDTQYF.

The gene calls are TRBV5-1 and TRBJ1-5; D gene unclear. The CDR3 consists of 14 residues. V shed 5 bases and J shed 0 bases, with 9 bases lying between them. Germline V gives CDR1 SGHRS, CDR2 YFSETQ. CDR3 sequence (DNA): TGCGCCAGCAGTCACGGTGATAGCAATCAGCCCCAGCATTTT. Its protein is CASSHGDSNQPQHF.